This T cell receptor (beta chain) was observed in a study of T cells in localized non-small cell lung cancer. Findings of the study overall: Elevated circulating T cell density in blood was associated with longer overall survival. Only one tumor region went through sequencing, so heterogeneity may still be there.

The CDR3 contains 15 residues. Trimming cost V 2 bases and J 8 bases, with 18 bases left between them. Per germline, CDR1 SGHAT and CDR2 FQNNGV. Remarks on this clone: Its cognate antigen is unknown.

Clones were sequenced by immunoSEQ multiplex PCR, and TCRdb holds only the in-frame ones, with some missing. The table records about 43,000 clones, 90% to 95% of them present only once. This receptor was identified in a woman aged 40-69 years with stage II lung adenocarcinoma. The sample consisted of PBMCs, taken before any cancer treatment. This chain joins TRBV11-2 and TRBJ1-2; D not resolved. CDR3: CASSLSPRGIGGYTF. CDR3 nucleotide sequence: TGTGCCAGCAGCTTATCACCCAGAGGGATCGGCGGCTACACCTTC.